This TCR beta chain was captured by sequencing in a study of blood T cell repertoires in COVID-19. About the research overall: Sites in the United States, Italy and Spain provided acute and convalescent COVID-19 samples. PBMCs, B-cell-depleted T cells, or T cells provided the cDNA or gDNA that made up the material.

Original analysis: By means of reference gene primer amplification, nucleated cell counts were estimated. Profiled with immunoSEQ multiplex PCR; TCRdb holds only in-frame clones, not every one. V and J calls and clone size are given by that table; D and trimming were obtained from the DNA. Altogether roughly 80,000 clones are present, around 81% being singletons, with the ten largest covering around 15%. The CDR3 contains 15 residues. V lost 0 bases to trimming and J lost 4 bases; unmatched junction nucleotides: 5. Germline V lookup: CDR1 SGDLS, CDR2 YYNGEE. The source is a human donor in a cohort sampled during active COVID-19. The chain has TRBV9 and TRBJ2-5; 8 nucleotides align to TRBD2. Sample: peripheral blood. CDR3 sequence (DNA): TGTGCCAGCAGCGTAGCGGGGGGGGCGTTAGAGACCCAGTACTTC. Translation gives CASSVAGGALETQYF.